One sample yielded the 15 T cell receptor beta chains listed below, sequenced in a study of early T cells in non-severe SARS-CoV-2 infection. TCRdb called the 5' RACE reads again in MiXCR, with one record for every CDR3 protein. The repertoire consists of 63,000 or so distinct CDR3 sequences, with 10% to 15% occurring once and the leading ten covering more than 5.5%. The sample was whole blood. The receptors here all came from an adult who was a healthcare worker with PCR-confirmed SARS-CoV-2 infection or an uninfected control (not recorded which).

The CDR3 nucleotides are TGTGCCAGCAGTTTATCGGGCGGGGGCTCGCAGTTCTTC. Translating it yields CASSLSGGGSQFF. The chain uses TRBV27 and TRBJ2-1; a weak D match, TRBD2 (7 bases). From germline, CDR1 is MNHEY and CDR2 SMNVEV (reference sequence). The CDR3 is 13 residues long. V was shortened by 0 bases and J by 12 bases, with 12 bases between the two germline ends.

This clonotype was seen more than once but under ten times. The genes are TRBV6-2 or TRBV6-3 and TRBJ1-3; no firm D call. The CDR3 extends over 12 amino acids. With 5 bases removed from V and 3 bases from J, the gap between germline ends came to 5 bases. CDR1 and CDR2 from the germline V gene are MNHEY and SVGEGT. CDR3: CASSQLGNTIYF. In DNA form, the CDR3 reads TGTGCCAGCAGTCAACTTGGAAACACCATATATTTT.

This chain joins TRBV5-4 and TRBJ2-1, with D perhaps matching TRBD2 (5 bases). The CDR3 runs 15 residues. CDR1 is SGHNT and CDR2 is YYREEE in the germline V gene (reference sequence). Trimming took off 0 bases at V and 5 bases at J, with 12 bases between the two ends. CDR3 coding DNA: TGTGCCAGCAGCTTGGTTGTCAGCGGAAACAATGAGCAGTTCTTC. Protein: CASSLVVSGNNEQFF. Full variable domain (remainder filled in from reference TRBV5-4 and TRBJ2-1): ETGVTQSPTHLIKTRGQQVTLRCSSQSGHNTVSWYQQALGQGPQFIFQYYREEENGRGNFPPRFSGLQFPNYSSELNVNALELDDSALYLCASSLVVSGNNEQFFGPGTRLTVL.

The sample holds a few counts of this clonotype. The chain is built from TRBV6-2 or TRBV6-3 and TRBJ2-6; D not resolved. The CDR3 totals 15 residues. CDR1 MNHEY and CDR2 SVGEGT come from the germline V gene. The V and J ends lost 4 bases and 3 bases respectively, with 10 bases between them. CDR3 DNA sequence: TGTGCCAGCAGTTTTCCCCCTGATGGGGCCAACGTCCTGACTTTC. This sequence encodes CASSFPPDGANVLTF.

This clonotype was seen a few times. V and J are TRBV5-1 and TRBJ2-7; perhaps D is TRBD1 or TRBD2 (7 bases each). The CDR3 contains 17 residues. Trimming shortened V by 1 base and J by 0 bases, and 17 bases separated the two germline ends. Germline V lookup: CDR1 SGHRS, CDR2 YFSETQ. DNA for the CDR3: TGCGCCAGCAGCTTGTCTGGCGCGGGGGACAGCTCCTACGAGCAGTACTTC. It yields the protein CASSLSGAGDSSYEQYF.

This clonotype has a count of ten or more. This rearrangement joins TRBV7-6 to TRBJ2-5; D unresolved. The V gene's germline CDR1 is SGHVS and CDR2 FNYEAQ. The CDR3 length is 15 residues. V was clipped by 3 bases and J by 4 bases, with 15 bases between them. CDR3 bases: TGTGCCAGCAGCTTGAACGGTCGGAACGTAGAGACCCAGTACTTC. It encodes CASSLNGRNVETQYF.

This clonotype appeared many times. The V gene is TRBV3-1, the J gene TRBJ1-1; D uncertain. The CDR3 contains 16 residues. Germline CDR1 reads LGHDT; CDR2 reads YNNKEL (reference sequence). Trimming removed 4 bases at V and 2 bases at J, with 17 bases between. CDR3 DNA sequence: TGTGCCAGCAGCCGAAGAGCCCAGGCGCCAAACACTGAAGCTTTCTTT. Translating gives CASSRRAQAPNTEAFF.

The chain employs TRBV24-1 and TRBJ1-2; possibly TRBD1 for D (6 bases). This CDR3 comprises 13 residues. The germline V gene has CDR1 KGHDR and CDR2 SFDVKD. Deletions cut 7 bases from V and 3 bases from J, with 11 bases between. The CDR3 spells CATSQGRDYGYTF. The CDR3 nucleotides read TGTGCCACCAGCCAGGGGAGGGACTATGGCTACACCTTC.

The sample holds many counts of this clonotype. The chain is built from TRBV18 and TRBJ1-1; possible D gene TRBD1, 5 bases. Germline values: CDR1 KGHSH, CDR2 LQKENI. The CDR3 spans 13 residues. Trimming cost V 2 bases and J 5 bases, with 9 bases left between them. CDR3 DNA: TGTGCCAGCTCACCAAGGGACGGAACTGAAGCTTTCTTT. Amino acid sequence: CASSPRDGTEAFF.

The chain couples TRBV29-1 to TRBJ2-1; 7 bases are a match to TRBD1. The germline V gene has CDR1 SQVTM and CDR2 ANQGSEA. The CDR3 extends over 15 amino acids. V dropped 1 base and J dropped 1; count of bases not matched to a gene: 4. The CDR3: CSVEAGGISYNEQFF. CDR3 DNA: TGCAGCGTTGAAGCAGGGGGTATTTCCTACAATGAGCAGTTCTTC.

The sample holds many counts of this clonotype. The V gene is TRBV2, the J gene TRBJ2-2, with a possible D match to TRBD1 (5 bases). The germline V gene encodes CDR1 SNHLY and CDR2 FYNNEI. Trimming removed 6 bases from V and 5 bases from J, with 10 bases in between. This CDR3 has 13 residues. The CDR3 DNA reads TGTGCCAGCAGCCTAGGGGCAACCGGGGAGCTGTTTTTT. It translates to CASSLGATGELFF. Supplemented by reference TRBV2 and TRBJ2-2, the full variable domain reads EPEVTQTPSHQVTQMGQEVILRCVPISNHLYFYWYRQILGQKVEFLVSFYNNEISEKSEIFDDQFSVERPDGSNFTLKIRSTKLEDSAMYFCASSLGATGELFFGEGSRLTVL.

This chain joins TRBV6-1 and TRBJ2-7; 8 bases align to TRBD1. The CDR3 runs 15 residues. V lost 2 bases, J lost 5 bases, and 8 bases stayed unmatched. Germline V gene sequence: CDR1 MNHNS, CDR2 SASEGT. The CDR3 protein is CASSESRTGYNEQYF. Written as DNA, the CDR3 is TGTGCCAGCAGTGAATCCCGGACAGGGTACAACGAGCAGTACTTC.

V and J are TRBV29-1 and TRBJ2-3; 8 bases map to TRBD2. The CDR3 runs to 12 residues. V was clipped by 7 bases and J by 4 bases; unmatched bases: 4. CDR1 and CDR2 from the germline V gene are SQVTM and ANQGSEA. The CDR3 DNA follows: TGCAGCGGCCTGACTAGCGCAGATACGCAGTATTTT. It encodes CSGLTSADTQYF.

In this sample, this clonotype turned up many times. J is TRBJ2-2 and V is TRBV12-3 or TRBV12-4, with D perhaps TRBD1 (7 bases). The CDR3 is 16 residues long. V lost 7 bases, J lost 0 bases, and 15 bases lay in between. The CDR3 loop reads CASTLGGQPNTGELFF. The CDR3 DNA follows: TGTGCCAGCACCCTCGGGGGACAGCCGAACACCGGGGAGCTGTTTTTT.

This clonotype occurred many times. The chain joins TRBV6-6 to TRBJ1-6; 8 bases line up with TRBD1. The V gene's germline CDR1 is MNHNY and CDR2 SVGAGI (reference sequence). The CDR3 has 15 residues. V dropped 4 bases and J dropped 7; count of bases not matched to a gene: 6. The CDR3 region is CASSFRQGRNSPLHF. CDR3 bases: TGTGCCAGCAGTTTCCGACAGGGGAGAAATTCACCCCTCCACTTT.